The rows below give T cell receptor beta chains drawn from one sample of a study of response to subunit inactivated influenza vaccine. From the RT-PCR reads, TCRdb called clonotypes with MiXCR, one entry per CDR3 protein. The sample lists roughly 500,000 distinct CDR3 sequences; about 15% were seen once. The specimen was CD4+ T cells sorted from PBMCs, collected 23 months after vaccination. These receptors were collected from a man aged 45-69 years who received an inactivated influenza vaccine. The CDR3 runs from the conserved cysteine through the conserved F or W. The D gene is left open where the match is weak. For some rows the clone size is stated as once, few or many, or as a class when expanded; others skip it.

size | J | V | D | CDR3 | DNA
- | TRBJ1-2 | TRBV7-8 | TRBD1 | CASSFRDRSNYGYTF | TGTGCCAGCAGCTTCCGGGACAGGAGTAACTATGGCTACACCTTC
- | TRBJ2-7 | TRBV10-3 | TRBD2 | CAINLAGGNEQYF | TGTGCCATCAACCTAGCGGGAGGGAACGAGCAGTACTTC
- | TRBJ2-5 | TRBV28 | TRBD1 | CAHGAGGFQETQYF | TGTGCCCACGGAGCAGGGGGTTTCCAAGAGACCCAGTACTTC
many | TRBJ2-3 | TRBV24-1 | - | CATSDFRYQGQGEDTQYF | TGTGCCACCAGTGATTTCCGATACCAGGGGCAGGGCGAAGATACGCAGTATTTT
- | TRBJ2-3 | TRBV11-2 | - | CASSLMYGKVTDTQYF | TGTGCCAGCAGCTTAATGTACGGTAAAGTCACAGATACGCAGTATTTT
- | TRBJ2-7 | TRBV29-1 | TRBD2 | CSVGGSSGDYEQYF | TGCAGCGTTGGAGGGTCTAGCGGAGACTACGAGCAGTACTTC
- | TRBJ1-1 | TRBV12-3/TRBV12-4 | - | CASSWAHRRRRLIETEAFF | TGTGCCAGCAGTTGGGCTCACCGGAGGCGCCGCCTTATAGAGACTGAAGCTTTCTTT
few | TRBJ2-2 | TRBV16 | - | CASSQVRDGELFF | TGTGCCAGCAGCCAAGTGCGTGACGGGGAGCTGTTTTTT
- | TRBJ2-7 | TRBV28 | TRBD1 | CASSFSIEGQAYYEQYF | TGTGCCAGCAGTTTTTCGATCGAGGGACAGGCTTACTACGAGCAGTACTTC
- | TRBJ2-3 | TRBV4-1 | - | CASSQDLGTDTQYF | TGCGCCAGCAGCCAAGATCTTGGCACAGATACGCAGTATTTT
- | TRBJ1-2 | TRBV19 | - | CASSPDGDYGYTF | TGTGCCAGTAGTCCAGACGGAGACTATGGCTACACCTTC
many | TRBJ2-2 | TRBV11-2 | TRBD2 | CASSLGPSGRANTGELFF | TGTGCCAGCAGCTTAGGCCCTAGCGGGAGAGCGAACACCGGGGAGCTGTTTTTT
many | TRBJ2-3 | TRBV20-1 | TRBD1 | CSAPRDRVRRDTQYF | TGCAGTGCTCCCCGGGACAGGGTTAGAAGGGATACGCAGTATTTT
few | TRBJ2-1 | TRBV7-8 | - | CAISPGRTYNEQFF | TGTGCCATAAGTCCGGGACGGACCTACAATGAGCAGTTCTTC
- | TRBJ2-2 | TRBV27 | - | CASSLLPGLDTGELFF | TGTGCCAGCAGTTTATTGCCAGGGCTGGACACCGGGGAGCTGTTTTTT
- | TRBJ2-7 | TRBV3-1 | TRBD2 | CASSQGPPGQRGEQYF | TGTGCCAGCAGCCAAGGCCCCCCAGGACAGCGGGGGGAGCAGTACTTC
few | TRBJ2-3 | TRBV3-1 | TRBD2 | CASSHAGLAGEQDTQYF | TGTGCCAGCAGCCATGCTGGACTAGCGGGTGAACAAGATACGCAGTATTTT
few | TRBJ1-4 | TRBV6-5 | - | CASSYSYRRATNEKLFF | TGTGCCAGCAGTTACTCCTACCGTAGGGCAACTAATGAAAAACTGTTTTTT
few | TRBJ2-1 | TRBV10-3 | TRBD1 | CAISGQGGLFNEQFF | TGTGCCATCAGTGGACAGGGGGGCTTGTTCAATGAGCAGTTCTTC
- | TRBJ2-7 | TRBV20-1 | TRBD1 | CSARDPGGRRYEQYF | TGCAGTGCTAGAGACCCAGGGGGCAGGAGGTACGAGCAGTACTTC
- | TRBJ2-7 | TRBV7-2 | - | CASNGGPGEQYF | TGTGCCAGCAACGGGGGCCCGGGCGAGCAGTACTTC
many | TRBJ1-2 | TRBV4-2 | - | CASSQQNYGYTF | TGTGCCAGCAGCCAACAAAACTATGGCTACACCTTC
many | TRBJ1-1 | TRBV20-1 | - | CSAHKVGRRNTEAFF | TGCAGTGCTCACAAGGTGGGACGCCGGAACACTGAAGCTTTCTTT
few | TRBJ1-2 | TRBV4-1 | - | CASSQVRQTDYGYTF | TGCGCCAGCAGCCAAGTTAGGCAGACCGATTATGGCTACACCTTC
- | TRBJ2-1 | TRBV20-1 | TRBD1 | CSATRGQGTYNEQFF | TGCAGTGCTACCCGTGGACAGGGCACCTACAATGAGCAGTTCTTC
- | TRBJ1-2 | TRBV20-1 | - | CSARVSENYGYTF | TGCAGTGCTAGAGTCTCGGAGAACTATGGCTACACCTTC
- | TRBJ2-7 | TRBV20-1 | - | CSGSRSETYEQYF | TGCAGTGGTTCGCGGTCTGAGACCTACGAGCAGTACTTC
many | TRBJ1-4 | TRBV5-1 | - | CASSYYAGTNEKLFF | TGCGCCAGCAGCTACTATGCCGGAACTAATGAAAAACTGTTTTTT
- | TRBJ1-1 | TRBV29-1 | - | CSAQRQENTEAFF | TGCAGCGCCCAGAGACAGGAAAACACTGAAGCTTTCTTT
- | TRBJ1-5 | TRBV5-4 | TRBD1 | CASSLAWLGTGGRGQPQHF | TGTGCCAGCAGCTTGGCCTGGCTAGGGACAGGGGGCCGAGGGCAGCCCCAGCATTTT
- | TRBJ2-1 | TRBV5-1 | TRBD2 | CASSGGLAGGNTYNEQFF | TGCGCCAGCAGCGGAGGACTAGCGGGAGGGAACACCTACAATGAGCAGTTCTTC
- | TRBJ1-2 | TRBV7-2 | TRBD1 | CASSLGTGRVGYTF | TGTGCCAGCAGCTTAGGGACAGGGAGGGTTGGCTACACCTTC
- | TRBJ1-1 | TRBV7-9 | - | CASSIGPKNTEAFF | TGTGCCAGCAGCATCGGACCCAAGAACACTGAAGCTTTCTTT
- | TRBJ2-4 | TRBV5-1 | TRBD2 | CASSLGLAGGELAKNIQYF | TGCGCCAGCAGCTTAGGACTAGCGGGAGGAGAACTAGCCAAAAACATTCAGTACTTC
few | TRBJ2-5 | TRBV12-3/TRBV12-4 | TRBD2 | CASSRAGVFETQYF | TGTGCCAGCAGTCGGGCGGGAGTGTTTGAGACCCAGTACTTC
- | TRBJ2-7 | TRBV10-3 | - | CAISGNRDGKATLPTYEQYF | TGTGCCATCAGTGGAAACCGGGACGGCAAGGCCACACTCCCCACCTACGAGCAGTACTTC
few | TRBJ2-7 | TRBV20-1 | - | CSASGQKIEQYF | TGCAGTGCTAGTGGGCAGAAGATCGAGCAGTACTTC
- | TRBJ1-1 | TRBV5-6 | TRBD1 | CASRSWDRGVTEAFF | TGTGCCAGCAGATCGTGGGACAGGGGAGTCACTGAAGCTTTCTTT
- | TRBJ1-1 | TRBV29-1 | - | CSVWSNTEAFF | TGCAGCGTGTGGAGCAACACTGAAGCTTTCTTT
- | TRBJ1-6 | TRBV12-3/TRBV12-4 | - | CASSFSIDSPLHF | TGTGCCAGCAGTTTTAGTATTGATTCACCCCTCCACTTT
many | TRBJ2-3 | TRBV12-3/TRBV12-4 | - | CASDTASTDTQYF | TGTGCCAGCGATACTGCTAGCACAGATACGCAGTATTTT
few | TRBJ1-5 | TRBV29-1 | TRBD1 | CSVVGTGGNQPQHF | TGCAGCGTTGTGGGGACAGGTGGCAATCAGCCCCAGCATTTT
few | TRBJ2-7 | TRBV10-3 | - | CAISPAGTYEQYF | TGTGCCATCAGCCCTGCAGGGACCTACGAGCAGTACTTC
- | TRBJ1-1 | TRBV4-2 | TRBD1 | CASRARQGLHTEAFF | TGTGCCAGCAGGGCCCGACAGGGGTTGCACACTGAAGCTTTCTTT
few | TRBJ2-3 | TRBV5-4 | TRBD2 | CASSLRLAGGFSTDTQYF | TGTGCCAGCAGCTTAAGACTAGCGGGAGGATTTAGCACAGATACGCAGTATTTT
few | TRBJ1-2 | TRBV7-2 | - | CASSQNQGLYGYTF | TGTGCCAGCAGTCAAAATCAGGGACTCTATGGCTACACCTTC
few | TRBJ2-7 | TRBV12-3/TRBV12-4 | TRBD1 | CASSFSRQGDSKQYF | TGTGCCAGCAGTTTCTCTCGACAGGGCGACTCGAAGCAGTACTTC
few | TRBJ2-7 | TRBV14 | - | CASSRGSFSGVEQYF | TGTGCCAGCAGCCGGGGGAGCTTCTCCGGGGTCGAGCAGTACTTC
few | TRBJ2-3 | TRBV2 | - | CASRLLALGTDTQYF | TGTGCCAGCAGGCTTTTAGCGCTGGGGACAGATACGCAGTATTTT
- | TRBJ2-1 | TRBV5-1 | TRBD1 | CASSLVAGQGIYEQFF | TGCGCCAGCAGCTTGGTTGCGGGACAGGGTATTTATGAGCAGTTCTTC
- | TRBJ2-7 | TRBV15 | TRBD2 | CATSRGGLAGNYEQYF | TGTGCCACCAGCAGAGGTGGACTAGCGGGGAACTACGAGCAGTACTTC
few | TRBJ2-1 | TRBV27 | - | CASIRGSVHEQFF | TGTGCCAGCATCCGGGGCTCAGTACATGAGCAGTTCTTC
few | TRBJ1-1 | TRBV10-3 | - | CAISEMSTEAFF | TGTGCCATCAGTGAAATGAGCACTGAAGCTTTCTTT
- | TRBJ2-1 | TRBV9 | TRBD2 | CASSGVSGMGHEQFF | TGTGCCAGCAGCGGTGTGAGCGGGATGGGTCATGAGCAGTTCTTC
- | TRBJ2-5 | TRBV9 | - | CASSVGTAKGETQYF | TGTGCCAGCAGCGTCGGGACCGCGAAGGGGGAGACCCAGTACTTC
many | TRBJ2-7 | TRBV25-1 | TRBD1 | CASTGTGLEQYF | TGTGCCAGCACCGGGACAGGGCTCGAGCAGTACTTC
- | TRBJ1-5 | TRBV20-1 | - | CSASRVHQPQHF | TGCAGTGCTAGCCGGGTTCATCAGCCCCAGCATTTT
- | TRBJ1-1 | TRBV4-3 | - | CASSQDVVPTEAFF | TGCGCCAGCAGCCAAGATGTAGTTCCAACTGAAGCTTTCTTT